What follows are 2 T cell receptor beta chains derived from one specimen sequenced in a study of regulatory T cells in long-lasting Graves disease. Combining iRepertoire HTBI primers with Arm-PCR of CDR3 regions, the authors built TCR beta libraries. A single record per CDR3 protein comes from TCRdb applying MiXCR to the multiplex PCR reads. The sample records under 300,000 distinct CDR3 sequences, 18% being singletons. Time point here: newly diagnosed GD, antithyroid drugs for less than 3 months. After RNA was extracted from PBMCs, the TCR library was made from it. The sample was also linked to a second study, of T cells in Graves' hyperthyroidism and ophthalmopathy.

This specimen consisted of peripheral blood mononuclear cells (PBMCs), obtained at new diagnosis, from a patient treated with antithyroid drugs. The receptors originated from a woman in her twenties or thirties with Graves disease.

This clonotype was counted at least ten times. The CDR3 nucleotides are TGTGCCAGCAGCCAAGAAGTCGGGGGTTTGGGGTCACCCCTCCACTTT. This translates into CASSQEVGGLGSPLHF. The chain couples TRBV3-1 to TRBJ1-6, with D perhaps matching TRBD1 (5 bases). Germline-derived CDR1 and CDR2 are LGHDT and YNNKEL (reference sequence). CDR3 length: 16 residues. V gave up 0 bases and J gave up 10 bases, with 16 bases separating them.

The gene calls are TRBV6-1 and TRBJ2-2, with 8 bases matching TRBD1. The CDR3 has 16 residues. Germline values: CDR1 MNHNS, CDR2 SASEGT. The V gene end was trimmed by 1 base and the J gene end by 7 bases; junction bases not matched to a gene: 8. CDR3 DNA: TGTGCCAGCAGTGAAGTACAGGGGGTAAAGAACGGGGAGCTGTTTTTT. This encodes CASSEVQGVKNGELFF.